A single TCR beta chain is shown here with its context. The method was immunoSEQ multiplex PCR; TCRdb's version includes in-frame clones alone and lacks a portion of them. The data show 210,000 or so clones, with about 88% seen just once and 6.2% held by the top ten. This sample was taken from a study of blood T cell repertoires in COVID-19. V was clipped by 0 bases and J by 8 bases; unmatched bases: 7. This CDR3 has 15 amino acids. Germline V CDR1 and CDR2: MNHEY, SVGEGT. The J gene is TRBJ2-1, the V gene TRBV6-2 or TRBV6-3; TRBD1 agrees at 7 bases. Specimen: peripheral blood. The TCR originated in a middle-aged woman who had recovered from COVID-19. The CDR3 loop reads CASSYSIRGFDEQFF. The CDR3 DNA follows: TGTGCCAGCAGTTACTCGATCAGGGGGTTCGATGAGCAGTTCTTC.